This entry concerns a single T cell receptor (beta chain). Which antigen it targets is not known. No qualities accompany the bases; no much larger clone lies one base away. The donors were healthy, HIV-negative adults who had no recently reported acute infections or vaccinations. All donors were Caucasian adults living in Nashville, Tennessee, USA. Magnetic negative selection was used to enrich CD4+ T cells, after which naive cells were positively selected on CD45RA and the negative fraction became the memory subset. Blood was collected by leukapheresis, and PBMCs were isolated by Ficoll-Histopaque density gradient centrifugation and then cryopreserved in liquid nitrogen vapor phase. Analytical flow cytometry was used to check the purity and quantity of every magnetically sorted T cell population. Genomic DNA was isolated from every sorted fraction and measured by UV absorbance on a Nanodrop 2000c.

Using the deep immunoSEQ assay, TCR CDR3 regions were amplified from genomic DNA by multiplex PCR. Genomic DNA extracted from each cell subset was distributed evenly over all wells of several immunoSEQ 96-well plates, and each plate served as one replicate. For sorted subsets, each replicate PCR was loaded with about 200 ng genomic DNA, equivalent to roughly 30,000 T cell genomes. Purified libraries were measured with a Qubit 3.0 fluorometer, size-checked on a Bioanalyzer 2100, and measured again with the KAPA Library Quantification kit. A separate single-read 150-cycle Illumina NextSeq 550 flow cell was used to sequence each immunoSEQ 96-well plate. For the original study's pipeline: The immunoSEQ output contained only junctional sequences without quality scores, so filtering could not match that applied to full-length reads. To assign V/J genes and CDR3, sequences were annotated against IMGT germline references using PyIR, a Python wrapper for IgBLAST v1.9. Reads with weak V/J assignments (E-value above 1e-6), missing CDR3, stop codons, out-of-frame junctions, or ambiguous translated residues were removed. V3J clonotypes were defined by identical inferred V gene, J gene, and CDR3 amino acid sequence. Percentage overlap between repertoires was computed as shared unique clonotypes divided by the size of the smaller repertoire. Repertoire richness was assessed with RTK rarefaction, the Chao1 estimator, and Recon v2.1 estimates of unobserved clonotypes. Generation probabilities for all TCRbeta clonotypes obtained by the gDNA method from a handful of donors were computed using OLGA. TCRdb took this table from immuneACCESS and kept in-frame rearrangements with V and J called. Such tables lack part of the clones; where checked against another copy, unresolved V genes explain under half of the gap, and the rest is unexplained. V and J calls and clone size are as listed in that table; D and trimming were resolved from the DNA. The sample table holds more than 550,000 clones, of which roughly two thirds were seen once. The top ten constitute under 2% of the sample.

This sample stems from a study of shared clonotypes between healthy human individuals (dated by TCRdb to the early 2020s). Looking at the study overall: A few men and a couple of women, aged 18 to 49 years, made up the cohort. For each donor, CD4 naive and CD4 memory were each run on three plates, CD8 naive on two plates, and CD8 memory on one plate. To estimate repertoire size and how much clonotypes are shared between individuals, the study performed deep sequencing of blood TCR repertoires from five healthy adults. To increase sequencing depth and limit assay-specific biases, different laboratories used diverse techniques to prepare libraries and sequence TCR repertoires. Each donor's leukapheresis produced roughly between roughly 0.85 and 9 billion PBMCs.

The germline V gene provides CDR1 SNHLY and CDR2 FYNNEI. After removal of 5 bases from V and 4 bases from J, the junction retains 5 bases not matched to a gene. The CDR3 has 14 amino acids, counting the end cysteine and phenylalanine. The entry retains the CDR3 DNA only, 42 bases that are in frame from base 1. The paper as a whole reports these results and caveats: Even with the large sequencing depth, rarefaction of the sorted-subset datasets indicated that sequencing was incomplete. The genetic and exposure-history diversity represented was limited by the small number of donors. Sampling was restricted to blood, and TCR repertoires in tissue are likely to differ from TCR repertoires in blood. Higher generation probabilities were observed for clonotypes shared by all four sorted-subset donors than for non-shared clonotypes. When a few donors were compared, the shared fraction of clonotypes was about 5% for naive CD4, about 4% for naive CD8, about 2.5% for memory CD4, and 0.35% to 0.5% for memory CD8. Based on pairwise subsampling, the degree of clonotype sharing among donors was expected to be affected by sequencing depth. Naive subsets generally had larger estimated clonotype richness than memory subsets did.

What was sequenced was memory CD4+ T cells sorted from blood. What the cell subset or site label conveys for this sample: CD45RA-negative fraction. The source of this sequence is a woman between 25 and 40 years old in good health. The sequence is built from TRBV2 and TRBJ2-3; 8 central nucleotides agree with TRBD2. The DNA sequence follows: TGTGCCAGCAGTCGAGGGACTAGACCAGATACGCAGTATTTT. Translated, this gives CASSRGTRPDTQYF.